The rows below give T cell receptor beta chains drawn from one sample of a study of radiotherapy plus CTLA-4 blockade in lung cancer. TCRdb's copy holds only in-frame clones and misses some; the assay was immunoSEQ multiplex PCR. The sample contains more than 95,000 clones, under 85% of which appear only once. Here the sequenced sample was peripheral blood, taken from a patient treated with radiotherapy plus ipilimumab. The receptors come from a human donor with non-small cell lung cancer who had a partial response to radiotherapy plus ipilimumab. Some clones in this sample may be carry-over from other donors' samples. CDR3s include the opening cysteine and the closing phenylalanine or tryptophan. Each record gives: clone size, D gene, CDR3 length, V gene, J gene, CDR3 protein, CDR3 DNA. The D gene is left open where the match is weak. Part of the rows lack a size; the others show once, few, many or a class for expanded clones.

-	TRBD2	14	TRBV2	TRBJ2-5	CASSRTSGQETQYF	TGTGCCAGCAGTCGTACTAGCGGGCAAGAGACCCAGTACTTC
-	-	16	TRBV5-6	TRBJ2-7	CASSRPVLRGGYEQYF	TGTGCCAGCAGCCGTCCCGTATTGCGGGGTGGTTACGAGCAGTACTTC
-	-	12	TRBV7-9	TRBJ1-5	CASSFPNQPQHF	TGTGCCAGCAGCTTCCCGAATCAGCCCCAGCATTTT
-	-	12	TRBV19	TRBJ1-2	CASSPGGLSYTF	TGTGCCAGTTCCCCGGGGGGGCTGAGCTACACCTTC
-	-	16	TRBV2	TRBJ1-6	CASSGQAPGLNSPLHF	TGTGCCAGCAGTGGTCAGGCACCCGGCCTCAATTCACCCCTCCACTTT
-	-	13	TRBV5-1	TRBJ1-1	CASSVEQGTEAFF	TGCGCCAGCAGCGTTGAACAGGGCACTGAAGCTTTCTTT
-	-	13	TRBV5-1	TRBJ1-3	CASSRTVGNTIYF	TGCGCCAGCAGCAGGACAGTCGGAAACACCATATATTTT
-	-	15	TRBV19	TRBJ2-2	CASTGQGRFIGELFF	TGTGCCAGTACTGGTCAGGGAAGGTTTATCGGGGAGCTGTTTTTT
-	-	14	TRBV16	TRBJ1-5	CASSLDRLNQPQHF	TGTGCCAGCAGCCTCGACAGACTTAATCAGCCCCAGCATTTT
-	TRBD1	15	TRBV7-9	TRBJ2-3	CASSLASGGPDTQYF	TGTGCCAGCAGCTTAGCGTCAGGGGGCCCAGATACGCAGTATTTT
-	TRBD2	17	TRBV7-9	TRBJ2-5	CASSFGLAGGQKETQYF	TGTGCCAGCAGCTTTGGACTAGCGGGGGGCCAAAAAGAGACCCAGTACTTC
-	-	12	TRBV29-1	TRBJ2-5	CSVADVKETQYF	TGCAGCGTTGCAGACGTAAAAGAGACCCAGTACTTC
-	TRBD2	14	TRBV7-2	TRBJ2-3	CASSRGGSTDTQYF	TGTGCCAGCAGCCGGGGGGGAAGCACAGATACGCAGTATTTT
-	-	12	TRBV7-9	TRBJ1-2	CASSLNGDGYTF	TGTGCCAGCAGCTTGAACGGAGATGGCTACACCTTC
-	-	16	TRBV7-3	TRBJ2-3	CASGPGFDSQSDTQYF	TGTGCCAGCGGACCCGGTTTCGACAGTCAATCAGATACGCAGTATTTT
-	-	16	TRBV19	TRBJ1-2	CASSIVPVQANYGYTF	TGTGCCAGTAGTATTGTCCCGGTTCAAGCGAACTATGGCTACACCTTC
-	-	15	TRBV4-1	TRBJ2-3	CASSSRRGGTDTQYF	TGCGCCAGCAGCTCCCGGCGAGGAGGCACAGATACGCAGTATTTT
few	TRBD1	14	TRBV7-3	TRBJ1-2	CASRATGVGYGYTF	TGTGCCAGCAGGGCCACAGGGGTAGGCTATGGCTACACCTTC
-	-	15	TRBV19	TRBJ2-3	CASSRAGTPWDTQYF	TGTGCCAGTAGCCGGGCCGGGACTCCGTGGGATACGCAGTATTTT
-	TRBD2	15	TRBV2	TRBJ2-7	CASSTGTSFSYEQYF	TGTGCCAGCAGTACCGGGACTAGCTTCTCCTACGAGCAGTACTTC
-	TRBD1	14	TRBV2	TRBJ2-3	CATVRDRAADTQYF	TGTGCCACAGTCCGGGACAGGGCTGCAGATACGCAGTATTTT
-	TRBD2	17	TRBV11-2	TRBJ2-1	CASSLGSGLAGANEQFF	TGTGCCAGCAGCTTAGGCTCGGGACTAGCGGGAGCGAATGAGCAGTTCTTC
-	-	14	TRBV14	TRBJ1-3	CASSPDFAGNTIYF	TGTGCCAGCAGCCCTGACTTCGCGGGTAACACCATATATTTT
-	TRBD2	15	TRBV11-3	TRBJ2-3	CASSSGGDYTDTQYF	TGTGCCAGCAGCTCCGGGGGGGATTACACAGATACGCAGTATTTT
-	-	13	TRBV14	TRBJ2-1	CASSQGILTEQFF	TGTGCCAGCAGCCAAGGTATACTAACTGAGCAGTTCTTC
medium-sized	TRBD1	15	TRBV28	TRBJ1-3	CASSYRGRNGNTIYF	TGTGCCAGCAGCTACAGGGGGCGCAATGGAAACACCATATATTTT
-	-	15	TRBV6-5	TRBJ1-6	CASSFTAGANSPLHF	TGTGCCAGCAGCTTTACAGCAGGGGCTAATTCACCCCTCCACTTT
-	TRBD1	14	TRBV10-3	TRBJ2-7	CAISGGQGAGEQYF	TGTGCCATCAGTGGGGGACAGGGTGCTGGAGAGCAGTACTTC
-	-	13	TRBV5-1	TRBJ2-7	CASSLSGTYEQYF	TGCGCCAGCAGCTTGTCCGGGACTTACGAGCAGTACTTC
few	-	13	TRBV6-6	TRBJ1-1	CASGGAVSNEAFF	TGTGCCAGCGGAGGGGCAGTATCTAATGAAGCTTTCTTT
-	-	13	TRBV6-6	TRBJ2-7	CASRTGGRYEQYF	TGTGCCAGCAGGACCGGGGGTAGATACGAGCAGTACTTC
-	TRBD2	14	TRBV19	TRBJ2-7	CASSRTSGSYEQYF	TGTGCCAGTAGTAGGACTAGCGGGAGTTACGAGCAGTACTTC
-	-	14	TRBV21-1	TRBJ1-3	CASTLQGSGNTIYF	TGTGCCAGCACCCTACAGGGATCTGGAAACACCATATATTTT
-	TRBD2	17	TRBV29-1	TRBJ2-6	CSVGASGIFSGANVLTF	TGCAGCGTTGGGGCTAGCGGGATATTCTCTGGGGCCAACGTCCTGACTTTC
-	-	16	TRBV28	TRBJ1-1	CASSEIRRGLNTEAFF	TGTGCCAGCAGCGAAATCAGGCGGGGATTGAACACTGAAGCTTTCTTT
once	TRBD1	16	TRBV7-6	TRBJ1-3	CASSLALGTAGNTIYF	TGTGCCAGCAGCTTAGCGCTAGGGACAGCTGGAAACACCATATATTTT
-	TRBD1	16	TRBV6-5	TRBJ2-7	CASSYRQGRTPLDRYF	TGTGCCAGCAGTTATAGACAGGGGCGAACCCCTCTGGACCGGTACTTC
-	-	13	TRBV29-1	TRBJ1-2	CSAGEGGASGYTF	TGCAGCGCTGGAGAAGGGGGGGCTAGCGGCTACACCTTC
few	-	13	TRBV5-4	TRBJ1-4	CASSLALDEKLFF	TGTGCCAGCAGTTTGGCCCTAGATGAAAAACTGTTTTTT
-	-	15	TRBV5-1	TRBJ2-2	CASRFSGDPTGELFF	TGCGCCAGCAGGTTTTCAGGGGACCCCACCGGGGAGCTGTTTTTT
-	-	13	TRBV7-9	TRBJ2-7	CASSFPTGVEQYF	TGTGCCAGCAGCTTCCCCACAGGTGTCGAGCAGTACTTC
once	TRBD1	14	TRBV7-2	TRBJ2-1	CASSYDRGYNEQFF	TGTGCCAGCAGCTACGACAGGGGCTACAATGAGCAGTTCTTC
-	TRBD2	18	TRBV7-2	TRBJ2-1	CASSLAPSGGRPLGKQFF	TGTGCCAGCAGCTTAGCCCCTAGCGGGGGGCGCCCGCTTGGCAAGCAGTTCTTC
once	TRBD1	13	TRBV25-1	TRBJ1-6	CASRGTENSPLHF	TGTGCCAGCAGAGGGACAGAAAATTCACCCCTCCACTTT
-	TRBD2	14	TRBV19	TRBJ2-7	CASSIVGGPGEQYF	TGTGCCAGTAGTATTGTGGGAGGGCCGGGAGAGCAGTACTTC
-	-	12	TRBV29-1	TRBJ2-2	CSALGAGGELFF	TGCAGCGCCCTGGGGGCGGGCGGGGAGCTGTTTTTT
-	-	16	TRBV6-1	TRBJ1-1	CASSATRRSWNTEAFF	TGTGCCAGCAGTGCAACGCGGCGATCTTGGAACACTGAAGCTTTCTTT
-	-	16	TRBV27	TRBJ2-7	CASSPNGRGVGYEQYF	TGTGCCAGCAGTCCCAATGGGAGGGGGGTCGGCTACGAGCAGTACTTC
-	-	15	TRBV11-3	TRBJ2-4	CASSLVSGGHVIQYF	TGTGCCAGCAGCTTAGTGTCCGGGGGGCATGTCATTCAGTACTTC